The subject of this entry is one T cell receptor beta chain. Its antigen is as yet unknown. PCR used 60 Vbeta primers and 13 Jbeta primers. Only in-frame clones appear in the TCRdb table, and some are missing; sequencing was by immunoSEQ multiplex PCR. The sample records approximately 140,000 clones, around 78% being singletons. This entry comes from a study of cytomegalovirus exposure and HLA in healthy donors. The V gene lost 2 bases and the J gene lost 1 base, with 5 bases spanning the gap. This CDR3 comprises 13 residues. Germline CDR1 LNHDA, CDR2 SQIVND (reference sequence). Study outcomes and limitations: Analyzed later, most CMV-associated TCR beta chains appeared HLA-restricted.

Input material: PBMCs. V usage is TRBV19 and J usage is TRBJ2-5, with unresolved D. The TCR sequence derives from a woman under 30 in good health and CMV-seronegative. The CDR3 nucleotides are TGTGCCAGTAGTATACAGGCCCAAGAGACCCAGTACTTC. Protein product: CASSIQAQETQYF.